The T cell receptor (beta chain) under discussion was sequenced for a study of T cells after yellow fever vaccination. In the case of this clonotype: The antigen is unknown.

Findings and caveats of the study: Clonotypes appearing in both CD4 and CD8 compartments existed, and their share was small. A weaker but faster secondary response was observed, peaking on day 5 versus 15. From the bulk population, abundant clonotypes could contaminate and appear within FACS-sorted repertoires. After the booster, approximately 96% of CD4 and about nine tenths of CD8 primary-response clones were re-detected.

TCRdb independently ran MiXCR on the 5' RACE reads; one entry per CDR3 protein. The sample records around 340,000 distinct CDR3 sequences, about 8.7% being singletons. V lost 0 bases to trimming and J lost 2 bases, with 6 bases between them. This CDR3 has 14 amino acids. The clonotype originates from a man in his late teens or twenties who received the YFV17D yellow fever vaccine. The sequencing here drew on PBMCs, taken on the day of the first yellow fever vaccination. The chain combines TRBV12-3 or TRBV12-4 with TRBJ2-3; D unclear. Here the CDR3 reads CASSLASLTDTQYF. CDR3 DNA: TGTGCCAGCAGTTTAGCTAGTCTCACAGATACGCAGTATTTT.